This entry describes one TCR beta chain. No antigen is known for it. CDR1 and CDR2 (germline): ENHRY, SYGVKD. The CDR3 totals 16 residues. V was clipped by 4 bases and J by 3 bases, with 15 bases between them. This entry is derived from a study of T cells in Graves' hyperthyroidism and ophthalmopathy. Active moderate-to-severe ophthalmopathy, Clinical Activity Score at least 3, NOSPECS at least 4, under 3 months' duration. Study outcomes and limitations: Prediction of ophthalmopathy progression came a median approximately 6.6 months pre-onset.

The CDR3 regions of TCR beta were amplified from RNA transcripts. HTBI primers were used for first-round RT-PCR of the TCR CDR3. One entry per CDR3 protein, called by TCRdb with MiXCR from the multiplex PCR reads. This table holds around 290,000 distinct CDR3 sequences, approximately 17% found once. This clonotype originated in a woman in her fifties or sixties with Graves' ophthalmopathy. The rearrangement links TRBV10-3 to TRBJ1-4; no reliable D call. Sequencing was performed on blood. DNA of the CDR3: TGTGCCATCAGTGGGACCTCCGAAGGGTCTAATGAAAAACTGTTTTTT. It codes for CAISGTSEGSNEKLFF.